These T cell receptor beta chains were read from a single sample in a study of early stage breast cancer tumors. Assay: immunoSEQ multiplex PCR; the TCRdb copy retains only in-frame clones and omits some. The sample yields about 14,000 clones, about 88% seen once. Source material: normal breast tissue next to the tumor. These receptors originate from a person younger than 45 with breast cancer. CDR3s include the opening cysteine and the closing phenylalanine or tryptophan. D genes are given only for firm matches. Size is stated for part of the rows, as once, few or many counts, or as a class when the clone is expanded.

j_call,cdr3_length,v_call,clone_size,d_call,cdr3_nt,cdr3_aa
TRBJ2-1,15,TRBV2,NA,NA,TGTGCCAGCAGCACCGACAGGTTCCTTTACAATGAGCAGTTCTTC,CASSTDRFLYNEQFF
TRBJ2-5,16,TRBV18,NA,TRBD2,TGTGCCAGCTCACCACCCGGACTAGCAGAGCAAGAGACCCAGTACTTC,CASSPPGLAEQETQYF
TRBJ1-4,14,TRBV7-9,NA,NA,TGTGCCAGCAGCTCTGACAGAACTAATGAAAAACTGTTTTTT,CASSSDRTNEKLFF
TRBJ2-5,13,TRBV27,NA,NA,TGTGCCAGCAGGGAAGGAGGGCGGGAGACCCAGTACTTC,CASREGGRETQYF
TRBJ2-3,14,TRBV7-6,NA,TRBD2,TGTGCCAGCAGCTTAACTAGCGCTACAGATACGCAGTATTTT,CASSLTSATDTQYF
TRBJ2-2,12,TRBV18,NA,NA,TGTGCCAGCTCACCAAACGCCGGGGAGCTGTTTTTT,CASSPNAGELFF
TRBJ2-7,14,TRBV4-1,NA,TRBD1,TGCGCCAGCAGCCTCCGGGACAGGGGTTACGAGCAGTACTTC,CASSLRDRGYEQYF
TRBJ2-2,14,TRBV4-2,few,NA,TGTGCCAGCAGCCAAGTAGGGGACACCGGGGAGCTGTTTTTT,CASSQVGDTGELFF
TRBJ2-5,13,TRBV7-3,NA,NA,TGTGCCAGCAGCTTAGGGTCAAAAGAGACCCAGTACTTC,CASSLGSKETQYF
TRBJ1-6,11,TRBV6-6,once,NA,TGTGCCAGCAGTTGGGAGGGCCCCCTCCACTTT,CASSWEGPLHF
TRBJ2-1,12,TRBV30,NA,NA,TGTGCCTGGAGAGGGAGCCACAATGAGCAGTTCTTC,CAWRGSHNEQFF
TRBJ1-2,15,TRBV5-5,NA,NA,TGTGCCAGCAGCCCCTCCGTGGGGTGGGGAAACGGCTACACCTTC,CASSPSVGWGNGYTF
TRBJ1-1,15,TRBV5-1,NA,TRBD1,TGCGCCAGCAGCGGGGCGACAGGGTTGAACACTGAAGCTTTCTTT,CASSGATGLNTEAFF
TRBJ2-4,14,TRBV10-1,NA,TRBD2,TGCGCCAGCAGTGAGTCGGGGGGGATTGACATTCAGTACTTC,CASSESGGIDIQYF
TRBJ2-7,15,TRBV6-1,NA,NA,TGTGCCAGCAGTGTAAGGGCAGTCGTTTCCTACGAGCAGTACTTC,CASSVRAVVSYEQYF
TRBJ2-1,15,TRBV25-1,NA,TRBD2,TGTGCCAGCAGTGCACTAGCGGGAATGTACAATGAGCAGTTCTTC,CASSALAGMYNEQFF
TRBJ1-4,17,TRBV7-8,NA,TRBD1,TGTGCCAGCAGCTTCCTGGGACAGTCCACAACTAATGAAAAACTGTTTTTT,CASSFLGQSTTNEKLFF
TRBJ1-1,15,TRBV7-9,NA,NA,TGTGCCAGCAGCCTGCTAGGACTGATCAACACTGAAGCTTTCTTT,CASSLLGLINTEAFF
TRBJ2-7,16,TRBV7-9,few,NA,TGTGCCAGCAGCCACACCTCCGGGACGGCCTCCTACGAGCAGTACTTC,CASSHTSGTASYEQYF
TRBJ2-7,15,TRBV7-3,NA,TRBD2,TGTGCCAGCAGCTTAAGCGGGAGCGGCCACTACGAGCAGTACTTC,CASSLSGSGHYEQYF
TRBJ2-3,12,TRBV4-2,NA,TRBD2,TGTGCCAGCAGAGCGGGACCTAACGCGCAGTATTTT,CASRAGPNAQYF
TRBJ1-3,16,TRBV11-2,NA,NA,TGTGCCAGCAGCTTCACCAGGACCCGCTCTGGAAACACCATATATTTT,CASSFTRTRSGNTIYF
TRBJ1-2,15,TRBV9,NA,TRBD1,TGTGCCAGCAGCGCGGATCAACAGGGGATCTATGGCTACACCTTC,CASSADQQGIYGYTF
TRBJ1-1,11,TRBV10-2,once,NA,TGCGCCATCCAGGTCGGGGGTGAAGCTTTCTTT,CAIQVGGEAFF
TRBJ1-1,14,TRBV27,NA,TRBD1,TGTGCCAGCAGTTTGACAGGGCTATCCACTGAAGCTTTCTTT,CASSLTGLSTEAFF
TRBJ1-1,13,TRBV25-1,once,NA,TGTGCCAGCAGTGAATATGGGGGGCTTGGAGCTTTCTTT,CASSEYGGLGAFF
TRBJ1-5,15,TRBV5-6,NA,NA,TGTGCCAGCAGCCCGTCGGGGGAAGGCAATCAGCCCCAGCATTTT,CASSPSGEGNQPQHF
TRBJ1-2,15,TRBV6-5,NA,TRBD1,TGTGCCAGCAGTTACACCCCGGACAGGGAAGGTGGCTACACCTTC,CASSYTPDREGGYTF
TRBJ1-4,17,TRBV30,NA,TRBD1,TGTGCCTGGAGTGTACGAAGACAGGGGAGGATTGGGGAAAAACTGTTTTTT,CAWSVRRQGRIGEKLFF
TRBJ1-1,14,TRBV7-9,NA,NA,TGTGCCAGCAGCTCCGATTGGACGAACACTGAAGCTTTCTTT,CASSSDWTNTEAFF
TRBJ2-1,14,TRBV7-9,NA,TRBD2,TGTGCCAGCAGCTTAGGTCTAGCGGGAGAAGAGCAGTTCTTC,CASSLGLAGEEQFF
TRBJ2-5,15,TRBV7-2,NA,NA,TGTGCCAGCAGCTTAAGAAGGGCAGGGCGAGAGACCCAGTACTTC,CASSLRRAGRETQYF
TRBJ1-3,12,TRBV2,NA,NA,TGTGCCAGCCAGGGCTCTGGAAACACCATATATTTT,CASQGSGNTIYF
TRBJ1-4,13,TRBV5-1,NA,NA,TGCGCCAGCAGCTTGGACAACAATGAAAAACTGTTTTTT,CASSLDNNEKLFF
TRBJ1-2,11,TRBV20-1,NA,NA,TGCAGTGCTAATAACCCCGGGACTGCTGGCTTC,CSANNPGTAGF
TRBJ2-4,14,TRBV5-4,NA,TRBD2,TGTGCCAGCAGCATGGCGGGAGACAGAAACATTCAGTACTTC,CASSMAGDRNIQYF
TRBJ2-7,16,TRBV4-2,few,TRBD1,TGTGCCAGCAGCCAAACCGGGACAGGCCACAGATACGAGCAGTACTTC,CASSQTGTGHRYEQYF
TRBJ2-1,16,TRBV10-1,NA,NA,TGCGCACGAAGGGGAGCCTTTACCCTAGCCTACAATGAGCAGTTCTTC,CARRGAFTLAYNEQFF
TRBJ2-1,16,TRBV5-1,NA,TRBD2,TGCGCCAGCAGCCCCGATACTAGCGGGAGGAACAATGAGCAGTTCTTC,CASSPDTSGRNNEQFF
TRBJ1-4,15,TRBV11-3,NA,NA,TGTGCCAGCAGCTTCGATGGACAAGGGAATGAAAAACTGTTTTTT,CASSFDGQGNEKLFF
TRBJ2-1,14,TRBV19,NA,TRBD1,TGTGCCAGTAGTGTAGGACAGGGTGTGGATGAGCAGTTCTTC,CASSVGQGVDEQFF
TRBJ2-5,13,TRBV6-5,once,NA,TGTGCCAGCAGTTACAGAGCCGGAGAGACCCAGTACTTC,CASSYRAGETQYF
TRBJ2-2,14,TRBV11-3,NA,TRBD2,TGTGCCAGCAGCTTAGAGCTAGCGGGCGGGGAGCTGTTTTTT,CASSLELAGGELFF
TRBJ1-6,13,TRBV5-4,few,NA,TGTGCCAGCAGCTGGGCCCTTAATTCACCCCTCCACTTT,CASSWALNSPLHF
TRBJ2-7,13,TRBV19,NA,TRBD1,TGTGCCAGTAGTATTACAGGGGCCTACGAGCAGTACTTC,CASSITGAYEQYF
TRBJ2-3,19,TRBV10-3,NA,TRBD1,TGTGCCATCAGTGAGTCCTCGTGGACCATCGACAGGGAGCCAGATACGCAGTATTTT,CAISESSWTIDREPDTQYF
TRBJ1-5,16,TRBV27,NA,TRBD1,TGTGCCAGCAGGGGGGGTGGGACAGGAATCAATCAACCCCAGCATTTT,CASRGGGTGINQPQHF
TRBJ1-4,15,TRBV6-1,NA,NA,TGTGCCAGCTTATTCTCGGCAGTCGGTGGCGAAAAACTGTTTTTT,CASLFSAVGGEKLFF
TRBJ2-7,14,TRBV7-6,NA,NA,TGTGCCAGCAGCTTAGATCCGGGAATCTACGAGCAGTACTTC,CASSLDPGIYEQYF
TRBJ2-6,16,TRBV30,NA,NA,TGTGCCTGGAGTTTACGGACCCGTGTGGGGGCCAACGTCCTGACTTTC,CAWSLRTRVGANVLTF